This is a list of T cell receptor beta chains from one sample in a study of control samples from healthy donors and cancer patients. Some clones are missing from TCRdb's copy, which holds only in-frame ones; the method was immunoSEQ multiplex PCR. Seen here are fewer than 95,000 clones, approximately 86% observed once, and the top ten hold roughly 21%. The sequenced sample consisted of blood. Receptors were obtained from a man aged 25 to 40 in good health. The conserved cysteine and the conserved F or W are not part of the CDR3 here. The D gene is left open where the match is weak.

v_gene,d_gene,CDR3aa
TRBV3-1/TRBV3-2,.,ASSRTGQNPLREGYT
TRBV2,.,ASSRTAKETQY
TRBV6-4,TRBD1,ASSEGQGRDTQY
TRBV10-3,.,AISGGAGANVLT
TRBV4-2,TRBD1,ASSLSLGQGQGELF
TRBV9,.,ASSHWGETVGETQY
TRBV23-1,TRBD1,ASSQSTGIRGTQY
TRBV5-4,.,ASSLAGGTDTQY
TRBV5-1,.,ASSLRGQRYNEQF
TRBV4-1,.,ASSHYGGQGFTPQH
TRBV7-8,.,ASGLTPQGRTGELF
TRBV7-9,.,ASSDTEFYEQY
TRBV6-5,TRBD1,ASTGQGAPDTQY
TRBV24-1,.,ATSDWSPRGAKSGANVLT
TRBV5-4,TRBD1,ASSLGGTGNQPQH
TRBV9,.,ASSLTDPNYGYT
TRBV7-6,.,ASSLGMSSGNTIY
TRBV11-2,TRBD2,ASVPSGAGGPGEQF